This T cell receptor (beta chain) was profiled in a study of T cell repertoires and HLA-DP antigens. As for the study in general: The donors, ranging 18-to-29 to 60-to-69 years, included a couple of males and one female. Study-level findings and limits: The CD4+ repertoire was not split into naive and memory.

Details on this clone: The antigen remains unidentified.

Pre-culture CD4+ samples were sequenced deeply, targeting under 250,000 T cell genomes. TCRdb keeps only in-frame clones here, not all; method: immunoSEQ multiplex PCR. The sample lists about 73,000 clones, around 77% seen once, with around 1.6% in the top ten. The ends lost 2 bases at V and 5 bases at J; junction bases unmatched: 7. The CDR3 consists of 16 residues. The germline CDR1 and CDR2 sequences are SGHAT and FQNNGV. This sequence originates from a man aged 55 to 70 in good health and CMV-seronegative. V gene TRBV11-2 combines with J gene TRBJ2-5, with TRBD1 identical over 11 bases. The sequencing sample was made of CD4+ T cells from PBMCs. As DNA, the CDR3 is TGTGCCAGCAGCTTACTTGGACAGGGGGCGCGGGAGACCCAGTACTTC. This sequence encodes CASSLLGQGARETQYF.